Below, one TCR beta chain is given with its context. Its specificity is not known. The data stem from a study of OX40 agonist ivuxolimab in advanced cancers. Whole-study findings and limits: Fewer expanded clones were found on average in CD4+ than in CD8+ T cells.

The CDR3 has 14 amino acids. V lost 0 bases, J lost 1 base, and 7 bases lay in between. The V gene's germline CDR1 is SGHNT and CDR2 YYREEE (reference sequence). Assay: immunoSEQ multiplex PCR; the TCRdb copy retains only in-frame clones and omits some. The data show 30,000 to 35,000 clones, over 80% seen once. The chain carries TRBV5-4 and TRBJ1-1, with no clear D. The sequencing used CD4+ or CD8+ T cells sorted from blood, collected in a trial of the OX40 agonist ivuxolimab. This TCR was sampled from an adult with an advanced solid tumor such as melanoma, head and neck, liver or kidney cancer. Here the CDR3 reads CASSLDRGNTEAFF. The CDR3 bases are TGTGCCAGCAGCTTGGATCGGGGGAACACTGAAGCTTTCTTT.